The present TCR beta chain was sequenced within a study of neurological immune-mediated disorders. V dropped 0 bases and J dropped 4 bases, with 12 bases sitting between them. CDR1 DFQATT and CDR2 SNEGSKA come from the germline V gene (reference sequence). The length of the CDR3 is 15 residues. TCRdb fed the 5' RACE reads into MiXCR, producing one record per CDR3 protein. The table has fewer than 85,000 distinct CDR3 sequences, approximately 5% seen once. This clonotype was seen many times. Sequenced: PBMCs. The chain has TRBV20-1 and TRBJ2-2; tentative D call: TRBD1 (6 bases). This receptor was taken from a woman aged 25 to 39 with multiple sclerosis. DNA for the CDR3: TGCAGTGCTAGAGATTACAGGGTATCCACCGGGGAGCTGTTTTTT. Translated, it gives CSARDYRVSTGELFF.